Following are 10 T cell receptor beta chains from one sample sequenced in a study of low-dose radiotherapy and immunotherapy resistance in tumors. First-strand cDNA relied on TRAV- and TRBV-specific primers spanning alpha and beta chains. Using a constant-region primer together with a V-primer adapter, TCRs were subjected to around 22 PCR cycles of amplification. TCRdb used MiXCR to reprocess the reads, holding one entry per CDR3 protein. This table has about 7,300 distinct CDR3 sequences, roughly 82% appearing once. These receptors came from a human donor with advanced metastatic prostate, ovarian, gallbladder or colorectal cancer (not recorded which). This table probably holds off-target reads from a library built for another chain.

This chain's CDR3 is CASSAERLSEQYF. CDR3 coding DNA: TGTGCCAGCAGCGCTGAGAGGCTTTCCGAGCAGTACTTC. The chain couples TRBV2 to TRBJ2-7; D unresolved. This CDR3 comprises 13 residues. Germline assignment: CDR1 SNHLY and CDR2 FYNNEI. Trimming removed 6 bases at V and 6 bases at J, with 15 bases between.

The chain is built from TRBV5-1 and TRBJ2-1; D may match TRBD1 or TRBD2 (5 bases each). Between the trimmed V and J ends, which lost 5 bases and 0 bases, there was a span of 24 bases. This CDR3 has 19 amino acids. Per the germline V gene, CDR1 is SGHRS and CDR2 is YFSETQ. Here the CDR3 reads CASRNDSRGSPSSYNEQFF. CDR3 nucleotides: TGCGCCAGCAGAAATGACAGTCGAGGGTCACCAAGCTCCTACAATGAGCAGTTCTTC.

This clonotype was detected once. The chain joins TRBV29-1 to TRBJ1-2; D is uncertain. The germline V gene encodes CDR1 SQVTM and CDR2 ANQGSEA. The CDR3 totals 11 residues. The CDR3 nucleotides are TGCACCCGGACGGCCAGCTATGGCTACACCTTC. Protein product: CTRTASYGYTF. Combining the CDR3 with reference TRBV29-1 and TRBJ1-2 gives the whole variable domain SAVISQKPSRDICQRGTSLTIQCQVDSQVTMMFWYRQQPGQSLTLIATANQGSEATYESGFVIDKFPISRPNLTFSTLTVSNMSPEDSSIYLCTRTASYGYTFGSGTRLTVV.

The chain is built from TRBV11-2 and TRBJ1-1; no clear D gene. V was pared by 5 bases and J by 7 bases, with 17 bases between. CDR1 and CDR2 from the germline V gene are SGHAT and FQNNGV. CDR3 length: 14 amino acids. The CDR3 nucleotides read TGTGCCAGCAGCCCCGGCCCGGACGGCCGTGAAGCTTTCTTT. Residues: CASSPGPDGREAFF.

V and J are TRBV12-3 or TRBV12-4 and TRBJ2-3, with D possibly matching TRBD2 (6 bases). V lost 6 bases to trimming and J lost 3 bases, with 13 bases between them. This CDR3 has 14 amino acids. The DNA for the CDR3 is TGTGCCAGCAGCCCCGGGGGTGCGACAGATACGCAGTATTTT. This gives the protein CASSPGGATDTQYF.

This sequence joins TRBV5-1 and TRBJ2-7; TRBD1 matches at 10 bases. Germline CDR1 SGHRS, CDR2 YFSETQ. Unmatched junction bases numbered 8, after V lost 4 bases and J lost 4 bases. CDR3 size: 15 residues. As DNA, the CDR3 is TGCGCCAGCAGCCATCCCGGGACAGGGGTATACGAGCAGTACTTC. This gives the protein CASSHPGTGVYEQYF.

The chain uses TRBV11-2 and TRBJ2-5; 10 bases line up with TRBD1. V shed 4 bases, J shed 5 bases, and the junction held 10 bases outside the gene matches. The germline CDR1 and CDR2 sequences are SGHAT and FQNNGV. The CDR3 totals 16 residues. The CDR3 nucleotides read TGTGCCAGCAGCTCAAGGGACAGGGGATACGGGGAGACCCAGTACTTC. This translates into CASSSRDRGYGETQYF.

The rearrangement joins TRBV5-1 to TRBJ1-1; unclear D gene. Germline loops: CDR1 SGHRS, CDR2 YFSETQ. Trimming took off 1 base at V and 1 base at J, with 11 bases between the two ends. The CDR3 is 15 amino acids. The CDR3 sequence: CASSLSGVRNTEAFF. CDR3 DNA: TGCGCCAGCAGCTTGTCCGGGGTGCGGAACACTGAAGCTTTCTTT.

The chain is built from TRBV6-1 and TRBJ2-5; D perhaps matches TRBD1 (5 bases). The CDR3 has 14 amino acids. Germline V gene data show CDR1 as MNHNS and CDR2 as SASEGT. V was trimmed by 3 bases and J by 2 bases, leaving 10 bases between them. Written as DNA, the CDR3 is TGTGCCAGCAGTGAGAGCCAGGGTCAAGAGACCCAGTACTTC. As protein: CASSESQGQETQYF.

The chain is built from TRBV5-1 and TRBJ1-2; maybe TRBD1 (5 bases). V lost 4 bases and J 3 bases, leaving 10 bases between the germline ends. The CDR3 runs 13 residues. Germline CDR1 is SGHRS and CDR2 is YFSETQ. CDR3 nucleotides: TGCGCCAGCAGCGCGGACACCCACTATGGCTACACCTTC. Translating gives CASSADTHYGYTF.